The 32 T cell receptor beta chains listed next were all sequenced from one sample in a study of blood T cell repertoires in COVID-19. Sequenced by immunoSEQ multiplex PCR; TCRdb stores in-frame clones only, minus some. This sample has more than 200,000 clones, with 70% to 85% found just once. Sequences were obtained from peripheral blood. All receptors come from an elderly woman with active or convalescent COVID-19.

The chain employs TRBV4-2 and TRBJ1-2; perhaps TRBD1 as D (6 bases). The CDR3 spans 16 residues. Per the germline V gene, CDR1 is LGHNA and CDR2 is YNFKEQ. Trimming left V 0 bases short and J 8 bases short, with 19 bases between. The CDR3 is CASSQDPQGQRAGYTF. DNA of the CDR3: TGTGCCAGCAGCCAAGATCCACAGGGTCAGCGTGCGGGCTACACCTTC.

V gene TRBV2 combines with J gene TRBJ2-1; TRBD2 matches at 11 bases. In germline, CDR1 is SNHLY, CDR2 FYNNEI. V trimming: 6 bases; J trimming: 6 bases; junction bases outside the gene matches: 7. The CDR3 extends over 15 amino acids. The CDR3 region has the DNA TGTGCCAGCAGAGAGACTAGCGGGAATGGCAATGAGCAGTTCTTC. It yields the protein CASRETSGNGNEQFF.

The rearrangement links TRBV5-4 to TRBJ2-2, with a possible D match to TRBD1 (6 bases). The CDR3 is 15 amino acids. Trimming stripped 3 bases from V and 7 bases from J, with 16 bases between. The germline gives CDR1 SGHNT, CDR2 YYREEE (reference sequence). The CDR3 reads CASSWDTFFGGELFF. The CDR3, as DNA: TGTGCCAGCAGCTGGGACACCTTTTTCGGCGGGGAGCTGTTTTTT.

The chain is built from TRBV6-1 and TRBJ1-6; tentatively, D is TRBD1 (5 bases). With 0 bases removed from V and 13 bases from J, the gap between germline ends came to 10 bases. Germline V gene data show CDR1 as MNHNS and CDR2 as SASEGT. CDR3 length: 13 amino acids. CDR3 DNA sequence: TGTGCCAGCAGTGAAGCCGAGGGACTGCCCCTCCACTTT. It specifies CASSEAEGLPLHF.

V is TRBV28 and J is TRBJ2-7, with 10 positions matching TRBD2. Germline V gene data show CDR1 as MDHEN and CDR2 as SYDVKM. V dropped 3 bases and J dropped 3; count of bases not matched to a gene: 5. The CDR3 has 15 residues. The CDR3 is CASSFPSGSGYEQYF. CDR3 in DNA: TGTGCCAGCAGTTTCCCTAGCGGGAGCGGCTACGAGCAGTACTTC. Drawing the rest from reference TRBV28 and TRBJ2-7, the complete variable domain is DVKVTQSSRYLVKRTGEKVFLECVQDMDHENMFWYRQDPGLGLRLIYFSYDVKMKEKGDIPEGYSVSREKKERFSLILESASTNQTSMYLCASSFPSGSGYEQYFGPGTRLTVT.

This clone was observed a few times. The chain uses TRBV7-2 and TRBJ2-7; unclear D gene. Germline CDR1 is SGHTA and CDR2 is FQGNSA. Trimming pared 1 base from V and 3 bases from J, leaving 7 bases between. There are 13 residues in the CDR3. For the CDR3, the DNA is TGTGCCAGCAGCTTAGGTTTGAGCTACGAGCAGTACTTC. It yields the protein CASSLGLSYEQYF.

This rearrangement joins TRBV6-6 to TRBJ1-4; 11 nucleotides line up with TRBD1. Per the germline V gene, CDR1 is MNHNY and CDR2 is SVGAGI (reference sequence). This CDR3 has 15 amino acids. V was pared by 6 bases and J by 8 bases, with 8 bases of the junction left unmatched. As DNA, the CDR3 is TGTGCCAGCAGGGTCCCGGGACAGGGGGGGGAAAAACTGTTTTTT. Residues: CASRVPGQGGEKLFF.

The V call is TRBV30, the J call TRBJ2-1, with 8 bases fitting TRBD2. This CDR3 region has 13 residues. Germline loops: CDR1 GTSNPN, CDR2 SVGIG (reference sequence). V was clipped by 8 bases and J by 12 bases; unmatched bases: 15. The chain's CDR3 is CAHTPGTSSRQFF. The CDR3 nucleotides are TGTGCCCACACCCCCGGGACTAGTAGTAGGCAGTTCTTC.

This chain connects TRBV6-5 to TRBJ2-2; no definite D call. Germline CDR1 and CDR2: MNHEY and SVGAGI. Trimming took off 2 bases at V and 9 bases at J, with 10 bases between the two ends. This CDR3 has 13 amino acids. The CDR3 sequence is CASSYVHYRELFF. The DNA of the CDR3 is TGTGCCAGCAGTTACGTCCACTACCGGGAGCTGTTTTTT.

This sequence joins TRBV30 and TRBJ1-6; a weak D match, TRBD1 (5 bases). The CDR3 is 14 amino acids. V was pared by 0 bases and J by 5 bases, with 8 bases between. Germline V gene data show CDR1 as GTSNPN and CDR2 as SVGIG (reference sequence). CDR3 nucleotides: TGTGCCTGGAGTGTAAAGACAGATAATTCACCCCTCCACTTT. Encoded protein: CAWSVKTDNSPLHF.

This clone occurred once. The chain carries TRBV5-5 and TRBJ2-7; 7 bases are shared with TRBD2. V gave up 4 bases and J gave up 2 bases; unmatched junction bases: 6. CDR1 and CDR2 (germline): SGHKS, YYEKEE (reference sequence). The CDR3 contains 14 residues. DNA of the CDR3: TGTGCCAGCAGCCTTTTAAGCGGGGCCTACGAGCAGTACTTC. Amino acid sequence: CASSLLSGAYEQYF.

The chain combines TRBV19 with TRBJ2-7; TRBD2 aligns across 9 bases. The CDR3 totals 15 residues. Germline V CDR1 and CDR2: LNHDA, SQIVND (reference sequence). Trimming removed 3 bases from V and 3 bases from J; junction bases left unmatched: 6. CDR3 loop: CASSIGGGDIYEQYF. In DNA, the CDR3 is TGTGCCAGTAGTATCGGCGGGGGGGACATCTACGAGCAGTACTTC. Using reference TRBV19 and TRBJ2-7 for the parts outside the CDR3, the full variable domain is DGGITQSPKYLFRKEGQNVTLSCEQNLNHDAMYWYRQDPGQGLRLIYYSQIVNDFQKGDIAEGYSVSREKKESFPLTVTSAQKNPTAFYLCASSIGGGDIYEQYFGPGTRLTVT.

The chain has TRBV5-1 and TRBJ2-7, with D maybe TRBD1 (6 bases). Trimming stripped 6 bases from V and 1 base from J, with 11 bases between. The CDR3 consists of 13 residues. Germline V lookup: CDR1 SGHRS, CDR2 YFSETQ. CDR3 residues: CASKQGVSYEQYF. In nucleotides, the CDR3 is TGCGCCAGCAAACAGGGAGTTTCCTACGAGCAGTACTTC.

The V and J genes are TRBV29-1 and TRBJ2-7; D may be TRBD1 (5 bases). Looked up from germline, CDR1 is SQVTM and CDR2 is ANQGSEA. V lost 7 bases and J 2 bases, leaving 9 bases between the germline ends. The CDR3 loop spans 11 amino acids. The CDR3 DNA sequence: TGCAGCGCACAGGATACCTACGAGCAGTACTTC. This encodes CSAQDTYEQYF.

CDR3 loop: CASNSEATSNQPQHF. In DNA form, the CDR3 reads TGTGCCAGCAATTCAGAAGCGACTAGCAATCAGCCCCAGCATTTT. The chain combines TRBV2 with TRBJ1-5; D is ambiguous. Trimming removed 7 bases at V and 0 bases at J, with 13 bases between. Per germline, CDR1 SNHLY and CDR2 FYNNEI. This CDR3 contains 15 residues.

The chain uses TRBV10-1 and TRBJ2-3, with 7 bases that match TRBD2. Germline CDR1 is WNHNN and CDR2 is SYGVQD (reference sequence). V was pared by 4 bases and J by 6 bases, with 7 bases of the junction left unmatched. The CDR3 is 14 residues long. This chain's CDR3 is CASSVRLAGDTQYF. CDR3 sequence (DNA): TGCGCCAGCAGTGTTAGACTAGCCGGCGATACGCAGTATTTT.

The gene calls are TRBV5-1 and TRBJ1-1; D is unresolved. Trimming took off 0 bases at V and 1 base at J, with 7 bases between the two ends. This CDR3 comprises 14 residues. CDR1 and CDR2 from the germline V gene are SGHRS and YFSETQ. CDR3 nucleotide sequence: TGCGCCAGCAGCTTGGGGGAGGGGAACACTGAAGCTTTCTTT. Translating it yields CASSLGEGNTEAFF.

The V call is TRBV12-3 or TRBV12-4, the J call TRBJ2-1; no reliable D call. The CDR3 runs to 12 residues. The germline V and J ends were trimmed by 3 bases and 9 bases, with 9 bases remaining between them. CDR3 DNA sequence: TGTGCCAGCAGTTTGATCCTAGGTGAGCAGTTCTTC. This codes for CASSLILGEQFF.

This rearrangement joins TRBV7-2 to TRBJ1-4, with D uncertain. The V gene's germline CDR1 is SGHTA and CDR2 FQGNSA. The length of the CDR3 is 13 residues. Trimming left V 3 bases short and J 3 bases short, with 5 bases between. The CDR3 bases are TGTGCCAGCAGCTTCACAGCTAATGAAAAACTGTTTTTT. Encoded protein: CASSFTANEKLFF.

The rearrangement joins TRBV7-8 to TRBJ1-1; 7 positions agree with TRBD1. Germline CDR1 and CDR2: SGHVS and FQNEAQ. V lost 5 bases to trimming and J lost 2 bases; unmatched junction nucleotides: 11. This CDR3 is built from 16 residues. CDR3 residues: CASSAGTEGQNTEAFF. CDR3 DNA: TGTGCCAGCAGCGCGGGGACAGAGGGCCAAAACACTGAAGCTTTCTTT. The full variable domain, in which reference TRBV7-8 and TRBJ1-1 provide the parts outside the CDR3, is GAGVSQSPRYKVAKRGQDVALRCDPISGHVSLFWYQQALGQGPEFLTYFQNEAQLDKSGLPSDRFFAERPEGSVSTLKIQRTQQEDSAVYLCASSAGTEGQNTEAFFGQGTRLTVV.

This clone was seen just once. This chain uses TRBV11-2 with TRBJ1-2; a possible D gene is TRBD1 (5 bases). In germline, CDR1 is SGHAT, CDR2 FQNNGV. V shed 2 bases and J shed 3 bases, with 10 bases lying between them. The CDR3 spans 14 residues. The chain's CDR3 is CASSLYGGDYGYTF. The DNA of the CDR3 is TGTGCCAGCAGCTTATATGGGGGGGACTATGGCTACACCTTC. Full variable domain (rest looked up from reference TRBV11-2 and TRBJ1-2): EAGVAQSPRYKIIEKRQSVAFWCNPISGHATLYWYQQILGQGPKLLIQFQNNGVVDDSQLPKDRFSAERLKGVDSTLKIQPAKLEDSAVYLCASSLYGGDYGYTFGSGTRLTVV.

V and J are TRBV28 and TRBJ1-2, with D possibly matching TRBD1 (6 bases). Germline V gene data show CDR1 as MDHEN and CDR2 as SYDVKM. The CDR3 sequence is 17 residues long. V lost 5 bases and J lost 1, with 20 bases in between. CDR3 amino acids: CASSIPFPGQNNYGYTF. CDR3 in DNA: TGTGCCAGCAGTATTCCGTTCCCAGGACAGAATAACTATGGCTACACCTTC.

V gene TRBV9 combines with J gene TRBJ2-7; 8 bases align to TRBD2. Trimming cost V 3 bases and J 3 bases; bases outside gene matches: 8. The CDR3 is 15 amino acids. Germline CDR1 reads SGDLS; CDR2 reads YYNGEE. The CDR3 DNA sequence: TGTGCCAGCAGCGCCGCTACTAGCGGAAACTACGAGCAGTACTTC. This encodes CASSAATSGNYEQYF.

The genes are TRBV10-3 and TRBJ1-6; maybe TRBD1 (5 bases). V was trimmed by 6 bases and J by 8 bases, leaving 17 bases between them. Per the germline V gene, CDR1 is ENHRY and CDR2 is SYGVKD. The CDR3 is 15 residues long. Written as DNA, the CDR3 is TGTGCCATCAGGGGGGGACGGACCGTCGATTCACCCCTCCACTTT. Its translation: CAIRGGRTVDSPLHF.

The chain carries TRBV15 and TRBJ1-4; TRBD1 might be the D (5 bases). CDR3 length: 14 residues. Trimming stripped 1 base from V and 4 bases from J, with 7 bases between. Germline CDR1 LNHNV, CDR2 YYDKDF (reference sequence). The CDR3 DNA follows: TGTGCCACCAGCAGAGGGGGGGATAATGAAAAACTGTTTTTT. Translated: CATSRGGDNEKLFF.

The J gene is TRBJ2-1, the V gene TRBV10-3; 11 nucleotides agree with TRBD2. CDR3 length: 16 residues. V was clipped by 0 bases and J by 9 bases; unmatched bases: 7. Germline CDR1 is ENHRY and CDR2 is SYGVKD. CDR3 protein: CAISESSSGRGVEQFF. DNA for the CDR3: TGTGCCATCAGTGAGTCGAGTAGCGGGAGGGGTGTTGAGCAGTTCTTC.

CDR3 bases: TGTGCCAGCAGGGAGGCCGGCAATCAGCCCCAGCATTTT. It translates to CASREAGNQPQHF. The chain carries TRBV28 and TRBJ1-5, with no clear D. The ends were cut back, 6 bases at V and 2 bases at J, with 8 bases in the middle. In germline, CDR1 is MDHEN, CDR2 SYDVKM. This CDR3 has 13 amino acids.

The chain joins TRBV5-1 to TRBJ2-2; perhaps TRBD2 as D (5 bases). CDR3 length equals 14 residues. Looked up from germline, CDR1 is SGHRS and CDR2 is YFSETQ. The ends were cut back, 0 bases at V and 5 bases at J, with 8 bases in the middle. The CDR3 here is CASSLGTSTGELFF. The CDR3 DNA sequence: TGCGCCAGCAGCTTGGGGACTTCAACCGGGGAGCTGTTTTTT.

In this sample, this clone turned up a few times. The chain carries TRBV11-2 and TRBJ2-5, with 7 bases aligning to TRBD1. CDR3 length equals 17 residues. Germline assignment: CDR1 SGHAT and CDR2 FQNNGV. V lost 7 bases to trimming and J lost 0 bases; unmatched junction nucleotides: 14. The CDR3 here is CASIPRTGLEYQETQYF. The CDR3, as DNA: TGTGCCAGCATCCCCAGGACAGGTCTAGAGTACCAAGAGACCCAGTACTTC.

The J gene is TRBJ1-2, the V gene TRBV14; 7 positions match TRBD1. Unmatched junction bases numbered 7, after V lost 5 bases and J lost 4 bases. This CDR3 has 14 amino acids. Germline-derived CDR1 and CDR2 are SGHDN and FVKESK. CDR3 loop: CASSARDRSYGYTF. CDR3 nucleotide sequence: TGTGCCAGCAGCGCCCGGGACAGATCCTATGGCTACACCTTC.

This clone was seen only once. The gene calls are TRBV7-6 and TRBJ1-2; TRBD1 aligns across 12 bases. CDR1 is SGHVS and CDR2 is FNYEAQ in the germline V gene. There are 16 residues in the CDR3. With 1 base clipped from V and 8 bases from J, the junction kept 8 bases outside the gene matches. CDR3 sequence (DNA): TGTGCCAGCAGCTTAGTAGGGACAGGGGGCCCTAACGGCTACACCTTC. Amino acid sequence: CASSLVGTGGPNGYTF.

The V gene is TRBV4-1, the J gene TRBJ2-2, with 11 bases fitting TRBD1. The CDR3 length is 16 residues. CDR1 is MGHRA and CDR2 is YSYEKL in the germline V gene. Trimming at V came to 2 bases and at J to 7 bases, leaving 6 bases not matched to a gene. In DNA, the CDR3 is TGCGCCAGCAGCCAATGGACAGGGGGCAGTGGCGGGGAGCTGTTTTTT. It codes for CASSQWTGGSGGELFF.